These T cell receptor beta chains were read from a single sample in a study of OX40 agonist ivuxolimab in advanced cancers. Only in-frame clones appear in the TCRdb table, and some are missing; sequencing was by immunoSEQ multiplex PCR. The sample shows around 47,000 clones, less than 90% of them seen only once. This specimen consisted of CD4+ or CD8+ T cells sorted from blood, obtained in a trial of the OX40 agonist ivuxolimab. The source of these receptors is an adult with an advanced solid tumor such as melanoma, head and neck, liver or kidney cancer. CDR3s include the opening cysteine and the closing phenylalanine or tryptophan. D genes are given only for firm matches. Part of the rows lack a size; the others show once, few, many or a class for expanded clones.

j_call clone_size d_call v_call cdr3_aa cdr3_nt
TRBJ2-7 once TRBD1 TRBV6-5 CASTGQGVDYEQYF TGTGCCAGCACTGGACAGGGGGTGGACTACGAGCAGTACTTC
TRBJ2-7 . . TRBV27 CASSPDISYEQYF TGTGCCAGCAGCCCGGACATCTCCTACGAGCAGTACTTC
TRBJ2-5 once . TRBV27 CASSFPGETQYF TGTGCCAGCAGTTTCCCTGGGGAGACCCAGTACTTC
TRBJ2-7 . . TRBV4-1 CASSQGIGAYEQYF TGCGCCAGCAGCCAGGGTATAGGAGCTTACGAGCAGTACTTC
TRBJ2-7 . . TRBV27 CASSLWGPTYEQYF TGTGCCAGCAGTTTATGGGGCCCAACCTACGAGCAGTACTTC
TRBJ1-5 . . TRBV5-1 CASSLGGSNQPQHF TGCGCCAGCAGCTTAGGAGGTAGCAATCAGCCCCAGCATTTT
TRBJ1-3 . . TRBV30 CAWSVGVGNTIYF TGTGCCTGGAGTGTGGGGGTGGGGAACACCATATATTTT
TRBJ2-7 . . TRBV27 CASSLGASYEQYF TGTGCCAGCTCCCTGGGTGCCTCCTACGAGCAGTACTTC
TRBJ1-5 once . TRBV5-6 CASSLAPNQPQHF TGTGCCAGCAGCTTGGCTCCCAATCAGCCCCAGCATTTT
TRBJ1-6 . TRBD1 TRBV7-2 CASSLEGRGFSSYNSPLHF TGTGCCAGCAGCTTAGAAGGCAGGGGGTTCAGCTCCTATAATTCACCCCTCCACTTT
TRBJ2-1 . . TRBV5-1 CASSALAATYNEQFF TGCGCCAGCAGCGCGCTGGCGGCTACGTACAATGAGCAGTTCTTC
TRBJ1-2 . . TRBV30 CAWSILEGSSYGYTF TGTGCCTGGAGCATTCTGGAGGGTTCTAGCTATGGCTACACCTTC
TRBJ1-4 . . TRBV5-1 CASSLESGVDGEKLFF TGCGCCAGCAGCTTGGAATCTGGGGTGGACGGTGAAAAACTGTTTTTT
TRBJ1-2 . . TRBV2 CASSPGTSYGYTF TGTGCCAGCAGTCCCGGGACAAGCTATGGCTACACCTTC
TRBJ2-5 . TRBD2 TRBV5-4 CASRPGVAGARETQYF TGTGCCAGCAGGCCCGGGGTAGCGGGGGCTCGGGAGACCCAGTACTTC
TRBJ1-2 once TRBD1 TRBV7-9 CASSSPGTVTTYGYTF TGTGCCAGCAGCTCCCCCGGGACAGTGACAACGTATGGCTACACCTTC
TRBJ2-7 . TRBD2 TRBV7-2 CASSVASGGAWYEQYF TGTGCCAGCAGCGTGGCAAGCGGGGGGGCCTGGTACGAGCAGTACTTC
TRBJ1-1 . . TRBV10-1 CASSDRQVMNTEAFF TGCGCCAGCAGTGATAGGCAGGTAATGAACACTGAAGCTTTCTTT
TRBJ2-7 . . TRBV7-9 CASSPGDGGSYEQYF TGTGCCAGCAGCCCAGGAGACGGGGGCTCCTACGAGCAGTACTTC
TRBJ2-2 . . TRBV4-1 CASSHGQNTGELFF TGCGCCAGCAGCCATGGACAGAACACCGGGGAGCTGTTTTTT
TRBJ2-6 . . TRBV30 CAWSVPGTRLGANVLTF TGTGCCTGGAGTGTCCCTGGGACGAGGTTAGGGGCCAACGTCCTGACTTTC
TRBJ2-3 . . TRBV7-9 CASSPRQVPSTDTQYF TGTGCCAGCAGCCCCAGACAGGTACCAAGCACAGATACGCAGTATTTT
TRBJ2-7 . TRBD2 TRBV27 CASGAGAPYEQYF TGTGCCAGCGGAGCGGGGGCCCCCTACGAGCAGTACTTC
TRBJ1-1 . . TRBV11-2 CASSWMGPNTEAFF TGTGCCAGCAGCTGGATGGGGCCGAACACTGAAGCTTTCTTT